This T cell receptor beta chain originates from a study of Ad26.COV2.S vaccination and SARS-CoV-2 variants. The treatment was: 15 to 20 received Ad26.COV2.S at low or high dose, single or two shots; several received placebo; per-sample allocation not given. After the first vaccine or placebo injection, samples were drawn on day 63. Produced via immunoSEQ multiplex PCR; TCRdb's table is partial and in-frame only. The table records some 270,000 clones, roughly 87% of them present only once. The CDR3 has 15 residues. The V and J ends lost 1 base and 6 bases respectively, with 15 bases between them. CDR1 is SEHNR and CDR2 is FQNEAQ in the germline V gene (reference sequence).

The clonotype was recovered from a person aged 18-65 years who received the Ad26.COV2.S COVID-19 vaccine or a placebo. Specimen: peripheral blood, collected in a trial of Ad26.COV2.S vaccine versus placebo. The J gene is TRBJ1-2, the V gene TRBV7-9, with D possibly matching TRBD1 (6 bases). CDR3 DNA sequence: TGTGCCAGCAGCTTAGTGGGGACACCCCGGCATGGCTACACCTTC. Encoded protein: CASSLVGTPRHGYTF.